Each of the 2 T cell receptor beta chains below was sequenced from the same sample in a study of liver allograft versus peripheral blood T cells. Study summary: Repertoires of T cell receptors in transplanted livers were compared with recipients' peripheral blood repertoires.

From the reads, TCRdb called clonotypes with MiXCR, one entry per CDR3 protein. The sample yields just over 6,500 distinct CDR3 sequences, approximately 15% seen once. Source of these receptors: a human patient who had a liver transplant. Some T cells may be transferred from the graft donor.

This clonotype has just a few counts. CDR3: CSAWADRRNEQFF. The CDR3 DNA is TGCAGTGCTTGGGCCGACAGAAGGAATGAGCAGTTCTTC. The V and J genes are TRBV20-1 and TRBJ2-1; D might be TRBD1 (5 bases). V gave up 5 bases and J gave up 7 bases, with 15 bases separating them. The CDR3 consists of 13 residues. Germline CDR1 DFQATT, CDR2 SNEGSKA (reference sequence).

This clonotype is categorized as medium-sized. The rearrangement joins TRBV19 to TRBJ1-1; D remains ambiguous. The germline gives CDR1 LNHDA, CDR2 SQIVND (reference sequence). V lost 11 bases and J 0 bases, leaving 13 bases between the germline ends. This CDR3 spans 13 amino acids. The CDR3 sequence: CAAGGRVNTEAFF. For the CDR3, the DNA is TGTGCCGCGGGAGGGAGGGTGAACACTGAAGCTTTCTTT. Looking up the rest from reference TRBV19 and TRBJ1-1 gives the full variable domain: DGGITQSPKYLFRKEGQNVTLSCEQNLNHDAMYWYRQDPGQGLRLIYYSQIVNDFQKGDIAEGYSVSREKKESFPLTVTSAQKNPTAFYLCAAGGRVNTEAFFGQGTRLTVV.